This T cell receptor beta chain stems from a study of cytomegalovirus exposure and HLA in healthy donors. Primers: 60 Vbeta forward and 13 Jbeta reverse. Assay used: immunoSEQ multiplex PCR; TCRdb lists only in-frame clones, some missing. In the table there are around 98,000 clones, 60% to 80% of which are singletons. V lost 3 bases to trimming and J lost 4 bases; unmatched junction nucleotides: 4. The CDR3 extends over 13 amino acids. Germline V gene sequence: CDR1 GTSNPN, CDR2 SVGIG (reference sequence). This TCR came from a female donor in good health and CMV-seronegative. Material: PBMCs. The chain carries TRBV30 and TRBJ2-7, with 9 bases fitting TRBD2. The CDR3 spells CAWRGLAEYEQYF. CDR3 nucleotides: TGTGCCTGGAGGGGACTAGCTGAGTACGAGCAGTACTTC.